This TCR beta chain was profiled in a study of control samples from healthy donors and cancer patients. The CDR3 extends over 14 amino acids. Germline V CDR1 and CDR2: MDHEN, SYDVKM. Trimming stripped 3 bases from V and 0 bases from J, with 6 bases between. This table comes from immunoSEQ multiplex PCR, and its TCRdb copy is limited to in-frame clones, with some not included. The sample gives 45,000 to 65,000 clones, about nine tenths of which show up once; around two fifths is in the top ten. The sample taken for sequencing was PBMCs. This chain connects TRBV28 to TRBJ1-5, with no clear D. The source of this sequence is a man aged 50 to 59 with head and neck cancer. The CDR3 DNA is TGTGCCAGCAGTTTTTACGATAGCAATCAGCCCCAGCATTTT. It yields the protein CASSFYDSNQPQHF.